A selection of T cell receptor beta chains follows, all from one sample in a study of glioma-infiltrating T cells after dendritic cell vaccination. Using immunoSEQ multiplex PCR, the repertoire was profiled, and TCRdb retains in-frame clones only, with some absent. The sample has 65,000 to 80,000 clones; approximately 80% are singletons. Specimen: blood, collected before dendritic cell vaccination. Receptor source: a human donor with glioblastoma. Both conserved end residues are part of each CDR3. D genes are given only for firm matches. Expanded clones are given a class, and other clones once, few, many or no size at all.

>TRBD1|TRBJ2-7|TRBV11-2|once|15
CASSPDRTRSYEQYF
TGTGCCAGCAGCCCGGACAGGACTCGATCCTACGAGCAGTACTTC
>-|TRBJ1-1|TRBV10-3|-|17
CAISEYGSGSENTEAFF
TGTGCCATCAGTGAGTACGGCAGCGGCTCTGAGAACACTGAAGCTTTCTTT
>-|TRBJ1-2|TRBV5-8|-|14
CASTLDRNNYGYTF
TGTGCCAGCACCTTAGACAGGAACAACTATGGCTACACCTTC
>TRBD1|TRBJ1-4|TRBV11-3|-|14
CASSSGQPNEKLFF
TGTGCCAGCAGCTCGGGACAGCCTAATGAAAAACTGTTTTTT
>-|TRBJ1-6|TRBV18|-|15
CASSPSGGQGSPLHF
TGTGCCAGCTCACCTTCGGGGGGGCAGGGTTCACCCCTCCACTTT
>-|TRBJ2-7|TRBV7-9|-|14
CASSTRDTSYEQYF
TGTGCCAGCAGCACCCGGGACACTTCCTACGAGCAGTACTTC
>-|TRBJ2-1|TRBV6-5|-|13
CASRFTGTDEQFF
TGTGCCAGCAGATTTACAGGGACGGATGAGCAGTTCTTC
>-|TRBJ1-1|TRBV29-1|-|11
CSVQAGAEAFF
TGCAGCGTTCAGGCGGGGGCTGAAGCTTTCTTT
>-|TRBJ2-5|TRBV29-1|-|14
CSVEVAGRQLAQYF
TGCAGCGTTGAAGTGGCAGGTCGCCAATTGGCCCAGTACTTC
>-|TRBJ2-7|TRBV5-1|-|13
CASSLGGSGNQYF
TGCGCCAGCAGCTTGGGAGGGAGTGGGAATCAGTACTTC
>-|TRBJ1-4|TRBV2|-|15
CASSEGPGRGEKLFF
TGTGCCAGCAGTGAAGGGCCGGGGAGAGGGGAAAAACTGTTTTTT
>-|TRBJ1-4|TRBV19|-|16
CASSSETGRTNEKLFF
TGTGCCAGTAGTAGTGAAACAGGGAGAACTAATGAAAAACTGTTTTTT
>-|TRBJ1-2|TRBV10-3|-|15
CAISESMQDTDGYTF
TGTGCCATCAGTGAGTCGATGCAGGATACGGATGGCTACACCTTC
>-|TRBJ2-2|TRBV7-3|once|14
CASSRVRGTGELFF
TGTGCCAGCAGCCGCGTCAGGGGCACCGGGGAGCTGTTTTTT
>TRBD1|TRBJ2-7|TRBV5-1|-|15
CASSLEPGQGYEQYF
TGCGCCAGCAGCTTGGAGCCAGGACAGGGTTACGAGCAGTACTTC
>-|TRBJ1-5|TRBV6-1|-|14
CASKAGDAAEPQHF
TGTGCCAGCAAAGCAGGGGACGCCGCGGAGCCCCAGCATTTT
>-|TRBJ1-2|TRBV2|-|12
CASSVGRYGYTF
TGTGCCAGCAGTGTTGGCAGATATGGCTACACCTTC
>-|TRBJ1-3|TRBV19|few|15
CASSVGLNLENTIYF
TGTGCCAGTAGCGTCGGACTGAATCTGGAAAACACCATATATTTT
>TRBD2|TRBJ2-3|TRBV15|-|12
CAIGLDTDTQYF
TGTGCCATCGGACTAGACACAGATACGCAGTATTTT
>-|TRBJ2-5|TRBV5-4|-|15
CASSTPIDSPETQYF
TGTGCCAGCAGCACTCCAATAGACAGCCCAGAGACCCAGTACTTC
>TRBD1|TRBJ1-2|TRBV7-2|once|15
CASSPVPGGTDGYTF
TGTGCCAGCAGCCCCGTACCAGGGGGCACCGATGGCTACACCTTC
>TRBD1|TRBJ1-5|TRBV19|once|16
CASKAEGQGAFQPQHF
TGTGCCAGCAAAGCCGAGGGACAGGGGGCATTCCAGCCCCAGCATTTT